One sample yielded the 12 T cell receptor beta chains listed below, sequenced in a study of cytomegalovirus exposure and HLA in healthy donors. PCR primers comprised 60 Vbeta and 13 Jbeta primers. Produced via immunoSEQ multiplex PCR; TCRdb's table is partial and in-frame only. The sample contains about 95,000 clones, about 77% of which appear only once. Sequencing was done on a sample of PBMCs. The receptor source for this set is a middle-aged woman in good health and CMV-seronegative.

This clone was found a few times. V gene TRBV6-1 combines with J gene TRBJ1-5; 7 bases fit TRBD1. Unmatched junction bases numbered 5, after V lost 0 bases and J lost 6 bases. In germline, CDR1 is MNHNS, CDR2 SASEGT. This CDR3 has 15 amino acids. CDR3 in DNA: TGTGCCAGCAGTGAAGCGACAGGGTTCCGTCAGCCCCAGCATTTT. Residues: CASSEATGFRQPQHF.

This chain links TRBV15 with TRBJ1-5; possible D gene TRBD1, 6 bases. This CDR3 has 15 amino acids. V lost 2 bases and J lost 7, with 15 bases in between. Germline CDR1 and CDR2: LNHNV and YYDKDF (reference sequence). The CDR3 loop reads CATSRPKTGPQPQHF. The DNA for the CDR3 is TGTGCCACCAGCAGACCCAAGACAGGTCCCCAGCCCCAGCATTTT.

The chain employs TRBV15 and TRBJ1-4, with D uncertain. The CDR3 length is 14 residues. Germline V gives CDR1 LNHNV, CDR2 YYDKDF (reference sequence). Trimming shortened V by 1 base and J by 7 bases, and 10 bases separated the two germline ends. The CDR3 DNA follows: TGTGCCACCAGCAGAGGGGGTCGGGGTGAAAAACTGTTTTTT. It specifies CATSRGGRGEKLFF.

This sequence joins TRBV11-2 and TRBJ1-2; the D gene is possibly TRBD1 (5 bases). Trimming removed 0 bases at V and 1 base at J, with 9 bases between. The CDR3 extends over 15 amino acids. Germline-derived CDR1 and CDR2 are SGHAT and FQNNGV. CDR3 sequence: CASSLESGFNYGYTF. In DNA, the CDR3 is TGTGCCAGCAGCTTAGAATCAGGGTTTAACTATGGCTACACCTTC.

This clone has just a few counts. V gene TRBV10-3 combines with J gene TRBJ1-1, with 11 bases aligning to TRBD1. CDR1 and CDR2 (germline): ENHRY, SYGVKD. J gave up 6 bases and V 6 bases, and 6 bases lay outside the gene matches. CDR3 length equals 14 residues. In DNA form, the CDR3 reads TGTGCCATCAGACCGGGACAGGGGGTATCTGAAGCTTTCTTT. This gives the protein CAIRPGQGVSEAFF.

This chain connects TRBV19 to TRBJ1-5; TRBD1 matches 8 bases. V lost 3 bases to trimming and J lost 4 bases; unmatched junction nucleotides: 5. Germline V gene data show CDR1 as LNHDA and CDR2 as SQIVND (reference sequence). This CDR3 contains 15 residues. CDR3 residues: CASSIRGPGNQPQHF. The CDR3 DNA reads TGTGCCAGTAGTATCAGGGGGCCGGGGAATCAGCCCCAGCATTTT. Full variable domain (missing parts from reference TRBV19 and TRBJ1-5): DGGITQSPKYLFRKEGQNVTLSCEQNLNHDAMYWYRQDPGQGLRLIYYSQIVNDFQKGDIAEGYSVSREKKESFPLTVTSAQKNPTAFYLCASSIRGPGNQPQHFGDGTRLSIL.

This clone was seen a single time. The V call is TRBV29-1, the J call TRBJ2-5; D gene unclear. The CDR3 is 13 amino acids. V was clipped by 6 bases and J by 10 bases, with 21 bases between them. Germline V gene sequence: CDR1 SQVTM, CDR2 ANQGSEA. CDR3 bases: TGCAGCGTATTCCCCCCAAATGAATTAGACCAGTACTTC. Protein: CSVFPPNELDQYF.

CDR3 amino acids: CATSRDREGEGELFF. The CDR3 DNA reads TGTGCCACCAGCAGAGATCGGGAGGGGGAGGGGGAGCTGTTTTTT. J is TRBJ2-2 and V is TRBV15; 8 positions match TRBD2. The CDR3 runs 15 residues. Per the germline V gene, CDR1 is LNHNV and CDR2 is YYDKDF (reference sequence). Trimming removed 0 bases from V and 8 bases from J; junction bases left unmatched: 5.

The chain joins TRBV6-5 to TRBJ1-1; 7 bases map to TRBD1. The ends lost 6 bases at V and 4 bases at J; junction bases unmatched: 8. The CDR3 contains 14 residues. In germline, CDR1 is MNHEY, CDR2 SVGAGI. CDR3 protein: CASSNQQGFTEAFF. In DNA, the CDR3 is TGTGCCAGCAGCAATCAACAGGGGTTCACTGAAGCTTTCTTT.

The chain employs TRBV7-9 and TRBJ2-3; D is possibly TRBD2 (5 bases). Germline CDR1 SEHNR, CDR2 FQNEAQ (reference sequence). The CDR3 is made up of 17 amino acids. V was clipped by 10 bases and J by 1 base, with 24 bases between them. CDR3 loop: CATGVSALALGTDTQYF. CDR3 DNA: TGTGCCACCGGGGTGAGCGCGTTGGCTTTGGGCACAGATACGCAGTATTTT.

The chain combines TRBV7-2 with TRBJ1-5; 10 bases match TRBD1. V lost 5 bases and J lost 5; bases outside the gene matches: 9. CDR1 and CDR2 (germline): SGHTA, FQGNSA. The CDR3 consists of 16 residues. Here the CDR3 reads CASSPRDRGYDQPQHF. The CDR3 DNA reads TGTGCCAGCAGCCCCCGGGACAGGGGTTATGATCAGCCCCAGCATTTT. Supplemented by reference TRBV7-2 and TRBJ1-5, the full variable domain reads GAGVSQSPSNKVTEKGKDVELRCDPISGHTALYWYRQSLGQGLEFLIYFQGNSAPDKSGLPSDRFSAERTGGSVSTLTIQRTQQEDSAVYLCASSPRDRGYDQPQHFGDGTRLSIL.

Only a few counts were recorded for this clone. This rearrangement joins TRBV2 to TRBJ2-7; D gene ambiguous. Germline V gene lookup returns CDR1 SNHLY and CDR2 FYNNEI. There are 11 residues in the CDR3. V was cut by 7 bases and J by 7 bases, with 11 bases left in between. The CDR3 here is CASTRSWEQYF. Here the CDR3 DNA reads TGTGCCAGCACTCGGAGTTGGGAGCAGTACTTC.